The clone carrying this TCR beta chain was counted ten times or more. As yet, its antigen is unknown. This sample stems from a study of T cells after yellow fever vaccination. Across the whole study: Low-cell-number fractions were prepared with SMART-Seq v4 Ultra Low Input.

The germline V and J ends were trimmed by 1 base and 2 bases, with 11 bases remaining between them. This CDR3 spans 16 amino acids. Germline values: CDR1 SGHTA, CDR2 FQGNSA. TCRdb passed the 5' RACE reads through MiXCR, listing each CDR3 protein once. Of fewer than 400,000 distinct CDR3 sequences in the sample, around 6.4% were seen once. Study observations and caveats: Within FACS-sorted repertoires, abundant clonotypes contaminating from the bulk population could be present. Only a minor proportion of clonotypes was detected across both CD4 and CD8 compartments.

This material consisted of PBMCs, taken 5 days after the yellow fever booster vaccination. The V and J genes are TRBV7-2 and TRBJ2-2; D might be TRBD1 (6 bases). The receptor's source is a man aged 25 to 40 who received the YFV17D yellow fever vaccine. CDR3 bases: TGTGCCAGCAGCTTAGTAGGGGGATACAACACCGGGGAGCTGTTTTTT. Translation: CASSLVGGYNTGELFF.